The sequence of this T cell receptor (beta chain) was determined in a study of T cells in Graves' hyperthyroidism and ophthalmopathy. Notes on the study in general: Stable hyperthyroidism and ophthalmopathy were separated using 13 V-J signatures. The model foresaw ophthalmopathy a median about 6.1 months prior to onset.

At least 3 on the Clinical Activity Score was recorded for ophthalmopathy patients, who also had NOSPECS grade at least 4 and duration under 3 months. Fresh 10 ml peripheral blood yielded PBMCs. Regions amplified from RNA transcripts were the TCR beta CDR3 regions. First-round RT-PCR targeting the TCR CDR3 was performed with the HTBI primer set. TCRdb re-derived calls from the multiplex PCR reads in MiXCR, one entry per CDR3 protein. Seen here are fewer than 350,000 distinct CDR3 sequences, 15% to 20% observed once, and the top ten hold roughly 16%. Germline V gene sequence: CDR1 MNHEY, CDR2 SMNVEV (reference sequence). This CDR3 contains 15 residues. To note about this clonotype: What it recognizes is unknown. At one end the junction does not follow the germline gene, possibly because of a read error.

This receptor was obtained from a woman in her 40s with Graves' ophthalmopathy. This chain uses TRBV27 with TRBJ2-7; maybe TRBD2 (5 bases). Sequenced material: blood. For the CDR3, the DNA is TGTGCCAGCAGCAAACTAGAATCCCTTTCCTACGAGCAGTCCTTC. Amino acid sequence: CASSKLESLSYEQSF.